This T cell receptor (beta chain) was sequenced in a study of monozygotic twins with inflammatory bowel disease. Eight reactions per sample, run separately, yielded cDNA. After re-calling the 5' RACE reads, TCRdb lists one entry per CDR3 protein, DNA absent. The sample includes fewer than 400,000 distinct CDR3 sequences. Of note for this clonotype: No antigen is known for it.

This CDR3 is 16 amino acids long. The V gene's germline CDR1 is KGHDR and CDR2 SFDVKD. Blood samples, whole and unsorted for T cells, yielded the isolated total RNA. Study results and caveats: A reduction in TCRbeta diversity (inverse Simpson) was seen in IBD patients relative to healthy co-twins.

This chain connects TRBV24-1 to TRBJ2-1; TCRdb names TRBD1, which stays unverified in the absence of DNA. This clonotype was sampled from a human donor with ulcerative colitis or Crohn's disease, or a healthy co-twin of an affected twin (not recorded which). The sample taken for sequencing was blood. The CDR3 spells CATSGRWGAENNEQFF.